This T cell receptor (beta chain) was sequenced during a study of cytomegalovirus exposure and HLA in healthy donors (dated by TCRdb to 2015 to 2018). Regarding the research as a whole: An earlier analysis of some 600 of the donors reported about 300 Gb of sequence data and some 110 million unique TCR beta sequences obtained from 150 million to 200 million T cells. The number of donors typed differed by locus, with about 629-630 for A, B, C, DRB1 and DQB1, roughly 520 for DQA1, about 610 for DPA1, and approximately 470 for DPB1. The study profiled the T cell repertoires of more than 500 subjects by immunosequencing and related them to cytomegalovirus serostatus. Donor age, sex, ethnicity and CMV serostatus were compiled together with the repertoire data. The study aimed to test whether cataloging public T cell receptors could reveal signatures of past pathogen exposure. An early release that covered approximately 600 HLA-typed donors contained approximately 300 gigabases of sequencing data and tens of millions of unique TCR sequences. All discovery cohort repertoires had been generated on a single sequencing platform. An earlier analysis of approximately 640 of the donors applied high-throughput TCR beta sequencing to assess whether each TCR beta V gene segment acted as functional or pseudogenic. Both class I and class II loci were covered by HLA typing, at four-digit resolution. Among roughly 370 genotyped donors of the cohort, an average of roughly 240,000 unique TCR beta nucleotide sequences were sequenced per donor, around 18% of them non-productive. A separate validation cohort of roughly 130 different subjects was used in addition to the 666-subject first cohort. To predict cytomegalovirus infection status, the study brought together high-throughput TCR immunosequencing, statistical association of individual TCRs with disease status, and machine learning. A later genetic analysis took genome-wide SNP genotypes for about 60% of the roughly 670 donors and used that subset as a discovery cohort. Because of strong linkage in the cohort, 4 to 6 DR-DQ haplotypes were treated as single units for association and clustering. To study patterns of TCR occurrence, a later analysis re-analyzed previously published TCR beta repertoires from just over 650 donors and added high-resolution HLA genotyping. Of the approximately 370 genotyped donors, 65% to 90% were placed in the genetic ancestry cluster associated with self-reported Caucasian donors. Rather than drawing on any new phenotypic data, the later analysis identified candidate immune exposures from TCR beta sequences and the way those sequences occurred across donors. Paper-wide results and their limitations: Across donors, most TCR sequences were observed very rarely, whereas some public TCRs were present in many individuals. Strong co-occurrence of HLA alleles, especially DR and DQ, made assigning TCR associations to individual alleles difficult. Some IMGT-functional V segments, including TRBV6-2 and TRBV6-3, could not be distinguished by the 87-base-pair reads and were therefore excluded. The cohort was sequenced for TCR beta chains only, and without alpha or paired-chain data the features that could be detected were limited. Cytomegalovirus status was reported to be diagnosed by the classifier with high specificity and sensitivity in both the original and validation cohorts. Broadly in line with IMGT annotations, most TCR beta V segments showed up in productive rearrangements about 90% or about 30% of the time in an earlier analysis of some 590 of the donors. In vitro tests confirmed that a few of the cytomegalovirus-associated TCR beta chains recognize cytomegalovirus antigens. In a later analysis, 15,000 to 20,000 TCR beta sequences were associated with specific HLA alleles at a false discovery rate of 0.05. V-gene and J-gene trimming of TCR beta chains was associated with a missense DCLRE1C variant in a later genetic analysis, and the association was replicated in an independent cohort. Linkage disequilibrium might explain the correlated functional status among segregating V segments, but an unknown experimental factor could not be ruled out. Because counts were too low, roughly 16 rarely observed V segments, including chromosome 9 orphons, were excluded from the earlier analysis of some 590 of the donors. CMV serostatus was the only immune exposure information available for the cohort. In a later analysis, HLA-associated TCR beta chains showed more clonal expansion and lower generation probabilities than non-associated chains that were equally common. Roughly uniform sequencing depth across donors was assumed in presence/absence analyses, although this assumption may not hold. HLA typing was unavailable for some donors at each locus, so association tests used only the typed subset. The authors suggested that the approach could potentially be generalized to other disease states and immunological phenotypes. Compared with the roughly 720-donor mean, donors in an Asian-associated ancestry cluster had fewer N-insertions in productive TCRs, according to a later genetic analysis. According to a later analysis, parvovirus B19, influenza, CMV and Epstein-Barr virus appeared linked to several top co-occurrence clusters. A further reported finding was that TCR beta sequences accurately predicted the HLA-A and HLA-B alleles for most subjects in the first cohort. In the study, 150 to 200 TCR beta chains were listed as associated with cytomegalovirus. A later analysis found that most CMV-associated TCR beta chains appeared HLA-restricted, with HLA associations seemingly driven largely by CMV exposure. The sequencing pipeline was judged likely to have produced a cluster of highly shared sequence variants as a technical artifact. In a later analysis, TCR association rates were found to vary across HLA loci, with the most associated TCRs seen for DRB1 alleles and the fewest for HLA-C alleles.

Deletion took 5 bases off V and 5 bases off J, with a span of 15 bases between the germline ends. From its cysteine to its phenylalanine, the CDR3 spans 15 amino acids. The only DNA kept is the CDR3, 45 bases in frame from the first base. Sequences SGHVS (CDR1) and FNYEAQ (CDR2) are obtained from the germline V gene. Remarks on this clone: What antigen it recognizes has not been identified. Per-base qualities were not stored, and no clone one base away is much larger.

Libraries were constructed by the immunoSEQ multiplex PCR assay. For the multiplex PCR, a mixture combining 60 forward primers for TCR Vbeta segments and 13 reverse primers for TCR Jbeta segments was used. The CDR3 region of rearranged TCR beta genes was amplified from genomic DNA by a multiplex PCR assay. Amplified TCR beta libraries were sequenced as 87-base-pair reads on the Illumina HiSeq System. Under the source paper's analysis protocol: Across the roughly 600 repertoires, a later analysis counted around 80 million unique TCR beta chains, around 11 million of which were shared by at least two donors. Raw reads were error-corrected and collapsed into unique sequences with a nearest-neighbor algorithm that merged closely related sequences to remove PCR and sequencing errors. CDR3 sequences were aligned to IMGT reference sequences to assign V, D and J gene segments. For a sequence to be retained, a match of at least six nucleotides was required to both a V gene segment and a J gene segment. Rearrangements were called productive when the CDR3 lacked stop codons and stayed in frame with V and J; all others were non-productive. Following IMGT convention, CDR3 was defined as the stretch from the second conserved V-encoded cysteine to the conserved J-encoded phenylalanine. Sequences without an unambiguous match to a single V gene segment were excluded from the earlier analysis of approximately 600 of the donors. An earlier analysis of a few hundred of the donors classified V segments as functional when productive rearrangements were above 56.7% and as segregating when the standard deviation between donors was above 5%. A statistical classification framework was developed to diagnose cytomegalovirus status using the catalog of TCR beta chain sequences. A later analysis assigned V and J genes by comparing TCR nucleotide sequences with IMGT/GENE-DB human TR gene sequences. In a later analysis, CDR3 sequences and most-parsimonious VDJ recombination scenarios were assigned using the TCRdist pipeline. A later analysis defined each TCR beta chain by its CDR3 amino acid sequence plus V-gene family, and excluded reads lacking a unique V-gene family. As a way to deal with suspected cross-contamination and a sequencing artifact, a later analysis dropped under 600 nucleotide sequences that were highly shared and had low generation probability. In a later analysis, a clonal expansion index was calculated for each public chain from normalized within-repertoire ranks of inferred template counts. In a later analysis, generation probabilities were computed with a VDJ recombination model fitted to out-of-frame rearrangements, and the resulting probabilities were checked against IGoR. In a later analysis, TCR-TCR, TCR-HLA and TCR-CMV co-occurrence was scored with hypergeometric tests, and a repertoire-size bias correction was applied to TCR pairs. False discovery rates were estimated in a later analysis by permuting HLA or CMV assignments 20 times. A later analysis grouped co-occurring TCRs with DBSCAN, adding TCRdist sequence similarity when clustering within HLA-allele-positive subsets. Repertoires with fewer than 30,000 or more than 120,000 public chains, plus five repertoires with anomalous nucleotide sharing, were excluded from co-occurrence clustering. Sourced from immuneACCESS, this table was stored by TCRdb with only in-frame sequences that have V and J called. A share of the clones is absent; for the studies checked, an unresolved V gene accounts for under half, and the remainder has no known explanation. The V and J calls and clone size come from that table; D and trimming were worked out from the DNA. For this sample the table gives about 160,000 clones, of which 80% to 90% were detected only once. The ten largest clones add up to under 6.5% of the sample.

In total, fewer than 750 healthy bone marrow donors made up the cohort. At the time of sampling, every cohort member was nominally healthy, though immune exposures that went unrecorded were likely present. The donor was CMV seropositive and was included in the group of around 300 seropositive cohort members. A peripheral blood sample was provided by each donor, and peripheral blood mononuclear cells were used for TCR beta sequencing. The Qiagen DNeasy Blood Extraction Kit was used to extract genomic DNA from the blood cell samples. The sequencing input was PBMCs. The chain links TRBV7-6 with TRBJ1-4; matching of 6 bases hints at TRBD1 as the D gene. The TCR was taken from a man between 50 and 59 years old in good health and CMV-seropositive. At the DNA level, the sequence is TGTGCCAGCAGCCCTCGGACAGCTGGAAATGAAAAACTGTTTTTT. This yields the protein CASSPRTAGNEKLFF.